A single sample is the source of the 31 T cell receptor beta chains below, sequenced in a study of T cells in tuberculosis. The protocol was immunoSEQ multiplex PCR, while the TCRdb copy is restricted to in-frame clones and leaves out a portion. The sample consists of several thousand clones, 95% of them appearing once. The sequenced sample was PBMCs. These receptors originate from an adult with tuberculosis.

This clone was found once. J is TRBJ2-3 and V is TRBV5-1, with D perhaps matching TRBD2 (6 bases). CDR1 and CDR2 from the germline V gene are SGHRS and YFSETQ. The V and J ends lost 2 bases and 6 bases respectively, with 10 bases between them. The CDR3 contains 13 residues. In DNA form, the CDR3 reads TGCGCCAGCAGCTTCGGAGGGCTGGATACGCAGTATTTT. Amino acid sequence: CASSFGGLDTQYF. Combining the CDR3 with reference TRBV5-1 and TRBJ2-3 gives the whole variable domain KAGVTQTPRYLIKTRGQQVTLSCSPISGHRSVSWYQQTPGQGLQFLFEYFSETQRNKGNFPGRFSGRQFSNSRSEMNVSTLELGDSALYLCASSFGGLDTQYFGPGTRLTVL.

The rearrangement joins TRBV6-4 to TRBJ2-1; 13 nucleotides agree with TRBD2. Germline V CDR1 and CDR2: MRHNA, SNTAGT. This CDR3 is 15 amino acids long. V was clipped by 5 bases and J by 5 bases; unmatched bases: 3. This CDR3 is CASSRLAGGDNEQFF. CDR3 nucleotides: TGTGCCAGCAGTCGACTAGCGGGAGGAGACAATGAGCAGTTCTTC.

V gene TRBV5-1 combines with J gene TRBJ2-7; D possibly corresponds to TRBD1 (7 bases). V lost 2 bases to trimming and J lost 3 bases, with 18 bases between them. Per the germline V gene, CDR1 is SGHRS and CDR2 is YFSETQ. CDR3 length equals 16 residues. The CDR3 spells CASSLQGTHAIYEQYF. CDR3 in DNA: TGCGCCAGCAGCTTACAGGGGACTCACGCAATCTACGAGCAGTACTTC.

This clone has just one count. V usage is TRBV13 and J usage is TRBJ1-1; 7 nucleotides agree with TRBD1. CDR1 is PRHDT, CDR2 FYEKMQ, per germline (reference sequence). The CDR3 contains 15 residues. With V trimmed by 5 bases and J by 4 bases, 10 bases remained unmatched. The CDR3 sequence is CASSPEQGKVTEAFF. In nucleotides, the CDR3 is TGTGCCAGCAGCCCAGAACAGGGGAAGGTCACTGAAGCTTTCTTT.

The CDR3 region has the DNA TGTGCCAGCAGTGACTCGGCAGGATTGAACACCGGGGAGCTGTTTTTT. Translating gives CASSDSAGLNTGELFF. The V and J genes are TRBV6-4 and TRBJ2-2, with D uncertain. There are 16 residues in the CDR3. Germline lookup yields CDR1 MRHNA and CDR2 SNTAGT. Trimming stripped 0 bases from V and 1 base from J, with 9 bases between.

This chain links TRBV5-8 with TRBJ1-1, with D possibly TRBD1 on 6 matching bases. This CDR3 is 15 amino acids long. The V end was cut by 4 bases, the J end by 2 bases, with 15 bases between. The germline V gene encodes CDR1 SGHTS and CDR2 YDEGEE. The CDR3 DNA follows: TGTGCCAGCAGCAAACCTACAGGGCCAAACACTGAAGCTTTCTTT. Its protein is CASSKPTGPNTEAFF. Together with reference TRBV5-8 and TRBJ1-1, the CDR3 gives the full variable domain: EAGVTQSPTHLIKTRGQQATLRCSPISGHTSVYWYQQALGLGLQFLLWYDEGEERNRGNFPPRFSGRQFPNYSSELNVNALELEDSALYLCASSKPTGPNTEAFFGQGTRLTVV.

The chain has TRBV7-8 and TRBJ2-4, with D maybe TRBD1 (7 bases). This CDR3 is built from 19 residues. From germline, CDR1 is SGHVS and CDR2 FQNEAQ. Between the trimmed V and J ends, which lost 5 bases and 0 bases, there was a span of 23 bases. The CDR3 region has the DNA TGTGCCAGCAGCCGCGGGACAGCTTTCTACTACCTAGCCAAAAACATTCAGTACTTC. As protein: CASSRGTAFYYLAKNIQYF.

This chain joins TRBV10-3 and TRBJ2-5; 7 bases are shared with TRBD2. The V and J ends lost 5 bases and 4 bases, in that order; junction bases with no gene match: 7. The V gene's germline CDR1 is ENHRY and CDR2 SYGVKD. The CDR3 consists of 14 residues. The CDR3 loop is CAISPGLGRETQYF. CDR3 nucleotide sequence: TGTGCCATCAGTCCCGGACTAGGAAGAGAGACCCAGTACTTC.

CDR3 in amino acids: CASSVDLREGGYNEQFF. In nucleotides, the CDR3 is TGTGCCAGCAGCGTAGACCTGCGGGAGGGCGGGTACAATGAGCAGTTCTTC. This sequence joins TRBV9 and TRBJ2-1, with TRBD2 matching over 9 bases. The CDR3 is 17 residues long. Germline CDR1 and CDR2: SGDLS and YYNGEE. Trimming took 0 bases from V and 4 from J; bases not matched to a gene: 8.

The CDR3 nucleotides are TGTGCCAGCAGCTTAACCGGGATAGCGGGGGGCTCCCGCTCCTACAATGAGCAGTTCTTC. It codes for CASSLTGIAGGSRSYNEQFF. V and J are TRBV7-3 and TRBJ2-1, with 10 positions matching TRBD2. CDR1 and CDR2 (germline): SGHTA, FQGTGA. The trim removed 0 bases at V and 0 bases at J, leaving 11 bases unmatched. The CDR3 loop spans 20 amino acids.

The CDR3 region is CASSIGNRDSYEQYF. In DNA, the CDR3 is TGTGCCAGTAGTATTGGGAACCGGGACAGCTACGAGCAGTACTTC. This chain joins TRBV19 and TRBJ2-7; 7 bases are shared with TRBD1. Germline V CDR1 and CDR2: LNHDA, SQIVND (reference sequence). With V trimmed by 3 bases and J by 3 bases, 8 bases remained unmatched. CDR3 length: 15 amino acids.

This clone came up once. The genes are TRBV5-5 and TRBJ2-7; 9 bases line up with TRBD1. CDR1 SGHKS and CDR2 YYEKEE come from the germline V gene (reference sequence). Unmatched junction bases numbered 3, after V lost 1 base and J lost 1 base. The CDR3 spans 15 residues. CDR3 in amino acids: CASSLKDRGSYEQYF. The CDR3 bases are TGTGCCAGCAGCTTGAAGGACAGGGGATCCTACGAGCAGTACTTC.

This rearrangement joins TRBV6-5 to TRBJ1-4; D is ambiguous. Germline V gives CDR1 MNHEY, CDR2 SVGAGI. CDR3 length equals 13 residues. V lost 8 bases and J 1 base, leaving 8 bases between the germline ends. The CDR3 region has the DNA TGTGCCAGCGGAGAGGGAACTAATGAAAAACTGTTTTTT. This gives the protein CASGEGTNEKLFF.

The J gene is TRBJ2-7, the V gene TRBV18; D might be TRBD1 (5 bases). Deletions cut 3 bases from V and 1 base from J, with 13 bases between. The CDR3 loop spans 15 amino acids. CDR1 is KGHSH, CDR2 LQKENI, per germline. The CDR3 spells CASSPDRAGSYEQYF. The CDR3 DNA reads TGTGCCAGCTCACCTGATCGAGCAGGGTCCTACGAGCAGTACTTC.

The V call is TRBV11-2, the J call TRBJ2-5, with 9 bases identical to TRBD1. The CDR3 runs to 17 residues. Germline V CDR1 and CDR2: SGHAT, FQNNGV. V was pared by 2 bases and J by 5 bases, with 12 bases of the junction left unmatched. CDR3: CASSLSPTGGKGETQYF. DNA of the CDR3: TGTGCCAGCAGCTTATCGCCCACAGGGGGCAAGGGGGAGACCCAGTACTTC.

CDR3 protein: CASSNRRGTGELFF. DNA for the CDR3: TGTGCCAGCAGCAATAGGCGAGGCACCGGGGAGCTGTTTTTT. The chain has TRBV11-3 and TRBJ2-2; D not certain. Per the germline V gene, CDR1 is SGHNT and CDR2 is YENEEA. The CDR3 spans 14 residues. V lost 5 bases to trimming and J lost 4 bases, with 11 bases between them.

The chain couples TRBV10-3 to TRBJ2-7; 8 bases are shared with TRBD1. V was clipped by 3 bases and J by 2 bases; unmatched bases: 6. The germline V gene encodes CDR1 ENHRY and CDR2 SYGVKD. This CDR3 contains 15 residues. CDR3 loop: CAISERDRQTYEQYF. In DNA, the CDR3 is TGTGCCATCAGTGAAAGGGACAGGCAGACCTACGAGCAGTACTTC.

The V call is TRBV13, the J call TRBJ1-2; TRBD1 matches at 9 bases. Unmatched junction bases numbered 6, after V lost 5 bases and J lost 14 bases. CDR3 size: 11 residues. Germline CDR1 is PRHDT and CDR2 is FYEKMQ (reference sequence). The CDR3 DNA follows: TGTGCCAGCAGCCAACAGGGGGCTGAAACCTTC. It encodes CASSQQGAETF.

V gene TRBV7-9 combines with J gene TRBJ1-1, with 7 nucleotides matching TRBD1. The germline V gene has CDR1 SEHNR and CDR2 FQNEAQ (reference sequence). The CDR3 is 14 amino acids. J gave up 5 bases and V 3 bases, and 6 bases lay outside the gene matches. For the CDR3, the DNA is TGTGCCAGCAGCTTTGGCGAGGGGGCGACTGAAGCTTTCTTT. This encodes CASSFGEGATEAFF.

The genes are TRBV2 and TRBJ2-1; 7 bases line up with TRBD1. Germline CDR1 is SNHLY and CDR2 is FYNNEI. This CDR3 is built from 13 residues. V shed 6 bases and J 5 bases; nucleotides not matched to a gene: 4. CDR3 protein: CASRQGQHNEQFF. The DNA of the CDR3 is TGTGCCAGCAGGCAGGGACAGCACAATGAGCAGTTCTTC.

The CDR3 loop reads CASSLQGAEYAQYF. The CDR3 DNA is TGTGCCAGCAGCTTACAGGGGGCGGAGTATGCGCAGTATTTT. This chain uses TRBV5-6 with TRBJ2-3; 9 nucleotides align to TRBD1. V gave up 2 bases and J gave up 10 bases; unmatched junction bases: 8. This CDR3 comprises 14 residues. The germline V gene encodes CDR1 SGHDT and CDR2 YYEEEE.

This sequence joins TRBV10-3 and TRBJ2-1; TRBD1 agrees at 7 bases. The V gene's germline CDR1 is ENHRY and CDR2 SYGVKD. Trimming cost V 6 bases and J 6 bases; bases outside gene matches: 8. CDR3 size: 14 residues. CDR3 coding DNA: TGTGCCATCAGACAGGGGCCGGGCTTCAATGAGCAGTTCTTC. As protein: CAIRQGPGFNEQFF.

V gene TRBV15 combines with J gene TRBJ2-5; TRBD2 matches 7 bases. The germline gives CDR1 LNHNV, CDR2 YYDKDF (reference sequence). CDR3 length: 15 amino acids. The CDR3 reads CATSSGSGAQETQYF. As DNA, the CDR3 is TGTGCGACAAGCTCCGGGAGCGGGGCACAAGAGACCCAGTACTTC.

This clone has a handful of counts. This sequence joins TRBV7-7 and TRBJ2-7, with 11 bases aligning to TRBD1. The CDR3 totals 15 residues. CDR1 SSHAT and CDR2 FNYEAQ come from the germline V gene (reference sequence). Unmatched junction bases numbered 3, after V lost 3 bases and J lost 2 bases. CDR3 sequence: CASSFGQGAAYEQYF. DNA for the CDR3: TGTGCCAGCAGCTTCGGACAGGGGGCAGCCTACGAGCAGTACTTC.

CDR3 sequence: CSVGEQGDTQYF. The CDR3 DNA follows: TGCAGCGTTGGGGAACAGGGGGATACGCAGTATTTT. V gene TRBV29-1 combines with J gene TRBJ2-3; 7 nucleotides agree with TRBD1. J was trimmed by 6 bases and V by 4 bases; bases with no gene match: 4. CDR1 and CDR2 (germline): SQVTM, ANQGSEA. The CDR3 spans 12 residues.

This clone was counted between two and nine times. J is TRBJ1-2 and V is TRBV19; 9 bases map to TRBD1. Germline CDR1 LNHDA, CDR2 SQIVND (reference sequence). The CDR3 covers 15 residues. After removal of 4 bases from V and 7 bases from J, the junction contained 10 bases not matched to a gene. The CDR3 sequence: CASSNTPTGGRGYTF. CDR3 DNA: TGTGCCAGTAGTAACACCCCGACAGGGGGTCGTGGCTACACCTTC.

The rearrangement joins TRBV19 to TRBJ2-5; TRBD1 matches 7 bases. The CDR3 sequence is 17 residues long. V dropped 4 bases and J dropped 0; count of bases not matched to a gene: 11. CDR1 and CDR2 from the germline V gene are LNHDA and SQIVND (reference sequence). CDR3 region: CASSSKLGTAYQETQYF. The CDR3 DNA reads TGTGCCAGTAGTAGCAAACTCGGGACAGCCTACCAAGAGACCCAGTACTTC. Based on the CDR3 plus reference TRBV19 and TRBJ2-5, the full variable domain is DGGITQSPKYLFRKEGQNVTLSCEQNLNHDAMYWYRQDPGQGLRLIYYSQIVNDFQKGDIAEGYSVSREKKESFPLTVTSAQKNPTAFYLCASSSKLGTAYQETQYFGPGTRLLVL.

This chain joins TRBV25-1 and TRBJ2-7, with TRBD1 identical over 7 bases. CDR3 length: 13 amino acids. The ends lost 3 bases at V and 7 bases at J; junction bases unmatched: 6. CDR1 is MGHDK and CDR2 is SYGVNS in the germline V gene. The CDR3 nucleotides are TGTGCCAGCAGTGAGGCCGACAGGGTGGAGCAGTACTTC. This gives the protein CASSEADRVEQYF.

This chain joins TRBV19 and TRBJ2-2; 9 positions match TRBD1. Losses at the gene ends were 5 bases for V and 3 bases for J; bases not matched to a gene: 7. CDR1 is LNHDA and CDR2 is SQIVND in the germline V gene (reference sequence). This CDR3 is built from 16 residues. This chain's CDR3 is CASSSQGAWDTGELFF. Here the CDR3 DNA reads TGTGCCAGTAGTTCACAGGGGGCGTGGGACACCGGGGAGCTGTTTTTT.

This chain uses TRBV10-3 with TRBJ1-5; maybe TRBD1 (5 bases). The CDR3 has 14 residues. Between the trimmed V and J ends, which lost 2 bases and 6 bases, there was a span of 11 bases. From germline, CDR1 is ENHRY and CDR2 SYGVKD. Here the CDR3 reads CAISEIQDSQPQHF. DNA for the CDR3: TGTGCCATCAGTGAGATACAGGATAGTCAGCCCCAGCATTTT.

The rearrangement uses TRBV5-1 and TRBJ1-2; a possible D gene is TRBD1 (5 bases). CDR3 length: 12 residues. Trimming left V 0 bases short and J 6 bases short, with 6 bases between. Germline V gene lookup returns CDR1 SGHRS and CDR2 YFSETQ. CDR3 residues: CASSLDRNGYTF. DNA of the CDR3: TGCGCCAGCAGCTTGGACAGGAATGGCTACACCTTC.